The T cell receptor beta chain described here comes from a study of cytomegalovirus exposure and HLA in healthy donors. The study's findings and limits: In a later analysis, first-cohort TCR clusters were found to tend to co-occur in the approximately 120 validation repertoires.

The CDR3 is 15 amino acids. V was cut by 0 bases and J by 4 bases, with 11 bases left in between. Germline values: CDR1 LGHNA, CDR2 YSLEER. Libraries were prepared by immunoSEQ multiplex PCR; TCRdb keeps only in-frame clonotypes and omits some of them. The repertoire holds about 92,000 clones, with approximately 93% as singletons. A note on this clone: Its antigen is currently unknown.

Donors were drawn from the approximately 110-subject validation cohort, separate from the approximately 700-subject first cohort. The chain couples TRBV4-3 to TRBJ2-3; a weak D match, TRBD2 (6 bases). The sequence derives from a young woman in good health and CMV-seropositive. The sequenced sample consisted of PBMCs. CDR3 sequence: CASSQDEWGADTQYF. CDR3 DNA sequence: TGCGCCAGCAGCCAAGATGAGTGGGGGGCAGATACGCAGTATTTT.